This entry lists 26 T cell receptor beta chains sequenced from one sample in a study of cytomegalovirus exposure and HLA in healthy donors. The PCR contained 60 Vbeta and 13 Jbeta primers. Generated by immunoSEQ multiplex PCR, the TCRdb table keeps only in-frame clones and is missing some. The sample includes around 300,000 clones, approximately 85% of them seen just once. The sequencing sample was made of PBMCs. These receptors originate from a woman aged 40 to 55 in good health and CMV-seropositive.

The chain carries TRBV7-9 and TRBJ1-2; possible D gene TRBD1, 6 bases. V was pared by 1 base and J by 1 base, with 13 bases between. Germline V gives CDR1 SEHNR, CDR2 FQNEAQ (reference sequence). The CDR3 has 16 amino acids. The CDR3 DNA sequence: TGTGCCAGCAGCTTAGTGTCGGGGGGCTATAACTATGGCTACACCTTC. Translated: CASSLVSGGYNYGYTF.

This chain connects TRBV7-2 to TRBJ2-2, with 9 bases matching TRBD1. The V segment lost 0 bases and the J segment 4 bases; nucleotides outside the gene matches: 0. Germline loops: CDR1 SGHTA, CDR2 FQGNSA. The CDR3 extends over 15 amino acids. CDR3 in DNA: TGTGCCAGCAGCTTAGCGACAGGGGGCACCGGGGAGCTGTTTTTT. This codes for CASSLATGGTGELFF.

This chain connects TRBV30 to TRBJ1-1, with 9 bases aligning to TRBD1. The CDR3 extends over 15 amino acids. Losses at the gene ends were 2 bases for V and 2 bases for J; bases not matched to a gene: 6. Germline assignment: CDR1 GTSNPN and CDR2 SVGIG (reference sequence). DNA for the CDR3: TGTGCCTGGAGTATTACAGGGGGCGGAAACACTGAAGCTTTCTTT. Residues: CAWSITGGGNTEAFF.

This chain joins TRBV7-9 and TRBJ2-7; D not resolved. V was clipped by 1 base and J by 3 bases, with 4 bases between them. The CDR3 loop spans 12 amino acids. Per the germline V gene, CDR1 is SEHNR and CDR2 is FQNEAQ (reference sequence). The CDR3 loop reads CASSLEHYEQYF. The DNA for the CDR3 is TGTGCCAGCAGCTTAGAACACTACGAGCAGTACTTC. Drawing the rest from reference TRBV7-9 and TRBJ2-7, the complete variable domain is DTGVSQNPRHKITKRGQNVTFRCDPISEHNRLYWYRQTLGQGPEFLTYFQNEAQLEKSRLLSDRFSAERPKGSFSTLEIQRTEQGDSAMYLCASSLEHYEQYFGPGTRLTVT.

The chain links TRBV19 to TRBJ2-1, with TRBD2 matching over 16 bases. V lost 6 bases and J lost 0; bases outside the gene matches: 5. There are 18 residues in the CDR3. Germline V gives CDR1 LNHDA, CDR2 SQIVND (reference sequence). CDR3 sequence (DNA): TGTGCCAGTAGGAGGGGACTAGCGGGAGGGCCCTCCTACAATGAGCAGTTCTTC. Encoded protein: CASRRGLAGGPSYNEQFF.

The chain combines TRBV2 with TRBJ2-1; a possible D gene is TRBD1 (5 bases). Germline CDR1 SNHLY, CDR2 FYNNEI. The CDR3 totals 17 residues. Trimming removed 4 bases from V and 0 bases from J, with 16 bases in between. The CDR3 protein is CASSGGFQGNSYNEQFF. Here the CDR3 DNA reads TGTGCCAGCAGTGGAGGCTTTCAGGGTAACTCCTACAATGAGCAGTTCTTC.

CDR3 bases: TGCAGCGTAGGGGGCGGTTTCCACGAGCAGTACTTC. It yields the protein CSVGGGFHEQYF. The J gene is TRBJ2-7, the V gene TRBV29-1, with 7 positions matching TRBD1. CDR1 and CDR2 (germline): SQVTM, ANQGSEA. With 6 bases clipped from V and 5 bases from J, the junction kept 7 bases outside the gene matches. This CDR3 has 12 amino acids.

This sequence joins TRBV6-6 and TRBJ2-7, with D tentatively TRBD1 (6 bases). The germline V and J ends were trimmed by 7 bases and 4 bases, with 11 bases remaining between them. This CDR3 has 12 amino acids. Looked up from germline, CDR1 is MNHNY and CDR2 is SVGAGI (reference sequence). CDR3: CASKGEQYEQYF. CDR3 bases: TGTGCCAGCAAGGGGGAGCAATACGAGCAGTACTTC.

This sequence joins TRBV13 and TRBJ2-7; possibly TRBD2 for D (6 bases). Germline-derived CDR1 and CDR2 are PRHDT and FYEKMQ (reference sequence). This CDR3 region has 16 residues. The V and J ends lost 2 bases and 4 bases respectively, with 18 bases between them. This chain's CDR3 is CASSLKRGLIDYEQYF. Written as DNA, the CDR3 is TGTGCCAGCAGCTTAAAAAGGGGACTTATAGATTACGAGCAGTACTTC.

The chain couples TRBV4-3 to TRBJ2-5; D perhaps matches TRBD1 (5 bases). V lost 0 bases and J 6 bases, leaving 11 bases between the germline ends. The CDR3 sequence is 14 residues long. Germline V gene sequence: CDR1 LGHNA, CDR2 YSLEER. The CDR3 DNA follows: TGCGCCAGCAGCCAAGATCTCAGGGCCCAGACCCAGTACTTC. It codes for CASSQDLRAQTQYF.

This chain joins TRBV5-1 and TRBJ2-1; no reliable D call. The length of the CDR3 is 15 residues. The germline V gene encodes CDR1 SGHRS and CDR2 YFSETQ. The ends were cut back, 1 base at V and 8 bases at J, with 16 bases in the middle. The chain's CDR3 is CASSLFTPRIDEQFF. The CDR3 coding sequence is TGCGCCAGCAGCTTGTTCACCCCGAGGATCGATGAGCAGTTCTTC.

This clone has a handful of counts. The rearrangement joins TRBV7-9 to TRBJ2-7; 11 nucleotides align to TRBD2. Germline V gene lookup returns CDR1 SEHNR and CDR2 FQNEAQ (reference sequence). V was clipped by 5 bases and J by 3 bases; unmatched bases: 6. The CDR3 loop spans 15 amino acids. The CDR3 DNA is TGTGCCAGCAGCCTTTGGACTAGCGGGTTCTACGAGCAGTACTTC. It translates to CASSLWTSGFYEQYF.

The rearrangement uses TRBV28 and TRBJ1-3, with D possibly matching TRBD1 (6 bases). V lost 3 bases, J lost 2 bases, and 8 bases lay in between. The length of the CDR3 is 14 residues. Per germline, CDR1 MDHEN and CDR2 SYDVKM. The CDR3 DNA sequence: TGTGCCAGCAGTTTGGGGGGGCCTGGAAACACCATATATTTT. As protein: CASSLGGPGNTIYF. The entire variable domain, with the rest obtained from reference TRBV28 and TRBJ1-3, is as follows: DVKVTQSSRYLVKRTGEKVFLECVQDMDHENMFWYRQDPGLGLRLIYFSYDVKMKEKGDIPEGYSVSREKKERFSLILESASTNQTSMYLCASSLGGPGNTIYFGEGSWLTVV.

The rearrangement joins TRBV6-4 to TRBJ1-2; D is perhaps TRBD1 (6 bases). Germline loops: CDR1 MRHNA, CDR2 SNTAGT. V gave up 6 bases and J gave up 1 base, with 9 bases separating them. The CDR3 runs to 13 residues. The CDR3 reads CASRPGHNYGYTF. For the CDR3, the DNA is TGTGCCAGCAGACCGGGACATAACTATGGCTACACCTTC.

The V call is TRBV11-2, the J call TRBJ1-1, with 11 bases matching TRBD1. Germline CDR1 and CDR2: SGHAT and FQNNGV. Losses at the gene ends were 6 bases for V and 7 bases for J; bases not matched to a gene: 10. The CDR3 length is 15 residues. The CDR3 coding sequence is TGTGCCAGCAGTTACCGGGACAGGGGGATTGGTGAAGCTTTCTTT. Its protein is CASSYRDRGIGEAFF.

The CDR3 here is CASSPGQSGDTQYF. CDR3 nucleotides: TGCGCCAGCAGCCCGGGACAGTCCGGGGATACGCAGTATTTT. The rearrangement joins TRBV5-1 to TRBJ2-3; 7 nucleotides agree with TRBD1. Germline V gene lookup returns CDR1 SGHRS and CDR2 YFSETQ. The length of the CDR3 is 14 residues. The junction had 8 bases not matched to a gene; V was cut back by 4 bases and J by 6 bases.

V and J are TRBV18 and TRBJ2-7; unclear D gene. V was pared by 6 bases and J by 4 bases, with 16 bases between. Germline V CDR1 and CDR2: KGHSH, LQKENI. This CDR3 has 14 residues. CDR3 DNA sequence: TGTGCCAGCTCCCGAGAGTCAGGTTCGTACGAGCAGTACTTC. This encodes CASSRESGSYEQYF. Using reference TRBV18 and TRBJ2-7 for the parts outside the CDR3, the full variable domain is NAGVMQNPRHLVRRRGQEARLRCSPMKGHSHVYWYRQLPEEGLKFMVYLQKENIIDESGMPKERFSAEFPKEGPSILRIQQVVRGDSAAYFCASSRESGSYEQYFGPGTRLTVT.

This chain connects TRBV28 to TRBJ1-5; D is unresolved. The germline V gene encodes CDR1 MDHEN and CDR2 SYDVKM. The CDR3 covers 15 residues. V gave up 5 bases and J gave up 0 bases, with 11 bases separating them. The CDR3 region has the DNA TGTGCCAGCAGTCTACCGGAGGGTAGCAATCAGCCCCAGCATTTT. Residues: CASSLPEGSNQPQHF.

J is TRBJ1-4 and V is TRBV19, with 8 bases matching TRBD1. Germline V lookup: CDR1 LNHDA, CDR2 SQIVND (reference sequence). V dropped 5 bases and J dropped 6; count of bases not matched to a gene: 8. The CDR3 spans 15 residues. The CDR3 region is CASSPLQGAYEKLFF. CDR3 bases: TGTGCCAGTAGTCCCCTCCAGGGGGCCTATGAAAAACTGTTTTTT.

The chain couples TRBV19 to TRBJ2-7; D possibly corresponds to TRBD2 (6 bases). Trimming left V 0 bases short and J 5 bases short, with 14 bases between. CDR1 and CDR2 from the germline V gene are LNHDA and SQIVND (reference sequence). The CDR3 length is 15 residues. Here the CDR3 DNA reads TGTGCCAGTAGTATAGACCCGTCGGGGGACGACGAGCAGTACTTC. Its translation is CASSIDPSGDDEQYF.

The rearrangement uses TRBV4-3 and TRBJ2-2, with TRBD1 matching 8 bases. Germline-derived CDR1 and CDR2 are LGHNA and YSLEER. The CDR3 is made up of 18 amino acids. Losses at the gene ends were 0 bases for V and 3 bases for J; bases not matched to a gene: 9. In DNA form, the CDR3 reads TGCGCCAGCAGCCAAGATCGTCCAGGGGGCAAGGACACCGGGGAGCTGTTTTTT. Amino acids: CASSQDRPGGKDTGELFF.

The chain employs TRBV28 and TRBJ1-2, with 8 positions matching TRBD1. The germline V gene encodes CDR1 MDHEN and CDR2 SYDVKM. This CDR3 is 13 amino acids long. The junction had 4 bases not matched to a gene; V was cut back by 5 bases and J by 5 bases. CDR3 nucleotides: TGTGCCAGCAGTATCGACAGGGGTTATGGCTACACCTTC. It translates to CASSIDRGYGYTF.

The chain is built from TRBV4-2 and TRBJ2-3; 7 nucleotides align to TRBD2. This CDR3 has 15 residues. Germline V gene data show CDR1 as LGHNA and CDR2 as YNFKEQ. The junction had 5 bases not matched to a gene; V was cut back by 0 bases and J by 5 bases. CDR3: CASSQEGGEIDTQYF. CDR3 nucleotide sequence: TGTGCCAGCAGCCAAGAGGGAGGGGAGATAGATACGCAGTATTTT.

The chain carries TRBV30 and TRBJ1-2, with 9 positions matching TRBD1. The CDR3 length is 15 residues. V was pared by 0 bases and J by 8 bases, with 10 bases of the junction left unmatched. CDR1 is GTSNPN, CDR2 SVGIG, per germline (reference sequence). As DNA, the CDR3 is TGTGCCTGGAGTGTACAAGGGACAGGGTTGCGGGGCTACACCTTC. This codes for CAWSVQGTGLRGYTF.

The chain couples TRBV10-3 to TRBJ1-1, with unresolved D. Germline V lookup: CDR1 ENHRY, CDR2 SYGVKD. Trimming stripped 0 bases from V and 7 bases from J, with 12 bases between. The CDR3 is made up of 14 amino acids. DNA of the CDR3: TGTGCCATCAGTGAGTCCGGGAGGGAAGGTGAAGCTTTCTTT. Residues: CAISESGREGEAFF.

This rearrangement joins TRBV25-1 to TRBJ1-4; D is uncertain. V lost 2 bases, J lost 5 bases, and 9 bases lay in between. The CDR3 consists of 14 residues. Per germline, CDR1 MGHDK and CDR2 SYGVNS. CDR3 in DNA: TGTGCCAGCAGTGAAGGGCTGAGAAATGAAAAACTGTTTTTT. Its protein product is CASSEGLRNEKLFF.